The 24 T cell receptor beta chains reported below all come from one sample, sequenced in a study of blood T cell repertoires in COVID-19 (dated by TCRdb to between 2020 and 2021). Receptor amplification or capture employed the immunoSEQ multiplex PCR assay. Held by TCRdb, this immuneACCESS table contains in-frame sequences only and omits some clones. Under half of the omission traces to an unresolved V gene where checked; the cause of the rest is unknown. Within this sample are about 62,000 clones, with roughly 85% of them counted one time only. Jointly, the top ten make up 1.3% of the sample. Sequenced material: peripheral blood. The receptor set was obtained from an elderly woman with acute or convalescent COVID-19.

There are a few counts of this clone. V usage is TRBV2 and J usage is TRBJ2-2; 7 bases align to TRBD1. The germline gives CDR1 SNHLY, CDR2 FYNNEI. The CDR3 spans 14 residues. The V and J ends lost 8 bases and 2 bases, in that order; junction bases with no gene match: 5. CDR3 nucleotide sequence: TGTGCCAGCCTCAGGGACAGTAACACCGGGGAGCTGTTTTTT. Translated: CASLRDSNTGELFF.

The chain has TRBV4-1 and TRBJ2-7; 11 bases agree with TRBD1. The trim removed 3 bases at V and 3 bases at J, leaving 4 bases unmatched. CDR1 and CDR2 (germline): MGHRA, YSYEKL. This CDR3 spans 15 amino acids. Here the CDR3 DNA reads TGCGCCAGCAGCCACAAGGGGACAGGGGGCTACGAGCAGTACTTC. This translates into CASSHKGTGGYEQYF.

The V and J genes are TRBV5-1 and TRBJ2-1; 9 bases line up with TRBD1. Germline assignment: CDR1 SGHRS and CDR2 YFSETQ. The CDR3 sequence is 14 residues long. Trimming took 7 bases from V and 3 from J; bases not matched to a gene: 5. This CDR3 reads CASSGQGRYNEQFF. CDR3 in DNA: TGCGCCAGCTCCGGACAGGGGCGCTACAATGAGCAGTTCTTC.

As DNA, the CDR3 is TGTGCCAGCAGCTACCTATCGGGACAGTCTGAAGCTTTCTTT. It encodes CASSYLSGQSEAFF. The rearrangement joins TRBV27 to TRBJ1-1; 7 bases line up with TRBD1. The CDR3 contains 14 residues. CDR1 is MNHEY, CDR2 SMNVEV, per germline (reference sequence). With V trimmed by 6 bases and J by 6 bases, 10 bases remained unmatched.

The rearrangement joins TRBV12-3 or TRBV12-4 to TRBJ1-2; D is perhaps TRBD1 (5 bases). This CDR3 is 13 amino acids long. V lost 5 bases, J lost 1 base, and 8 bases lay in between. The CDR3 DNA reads TGTGCCAGCAGTATCAGGGATAACTATGGCTACACCTTC. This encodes CASSIRDNYGYTF.

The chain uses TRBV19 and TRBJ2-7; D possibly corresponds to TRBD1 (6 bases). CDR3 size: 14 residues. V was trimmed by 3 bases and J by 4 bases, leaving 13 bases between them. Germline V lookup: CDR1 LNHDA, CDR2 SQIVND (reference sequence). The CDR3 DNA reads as TGTGCCAGTAGTATCGGTACAGGGCCATACGAGCAGTACTTC. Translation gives CASSIGTGPYEQYF. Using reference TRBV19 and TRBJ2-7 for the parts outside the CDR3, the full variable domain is DGGITQSPKYLFRKEGQNVTLSCEQNLNHDAMYWYRQDPGQGLRLIYYSQIVNDFQKGDIAEGYSVSREKKESFPLTVTSAQKNPTAFYLCASSIGTGPYEQYFGPGTRLTVT.

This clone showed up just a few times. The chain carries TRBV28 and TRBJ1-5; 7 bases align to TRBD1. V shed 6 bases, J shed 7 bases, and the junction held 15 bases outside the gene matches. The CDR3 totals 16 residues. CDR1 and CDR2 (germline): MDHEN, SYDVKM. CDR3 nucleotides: TGTGCCAGCAGCCGTGGGGACAGAGGAGTAGACCAGCCCCAGCATTTT. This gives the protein CASSRGDRGVDQPQHF.

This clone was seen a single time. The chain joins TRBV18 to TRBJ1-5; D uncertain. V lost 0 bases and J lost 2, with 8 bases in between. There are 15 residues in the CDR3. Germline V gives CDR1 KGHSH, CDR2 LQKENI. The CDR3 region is CASSPPGGGNQPQHF. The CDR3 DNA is TGTGCCAGCTCACCACCGGGCGGGGGCAATCAGCCCCAGCATTTT.

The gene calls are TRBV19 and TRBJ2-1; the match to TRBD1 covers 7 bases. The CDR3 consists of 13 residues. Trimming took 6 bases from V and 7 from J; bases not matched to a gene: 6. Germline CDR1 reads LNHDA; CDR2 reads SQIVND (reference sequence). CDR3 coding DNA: TGTGCCAGTAGCCAACCAGGGGGAAATGAGCAGTTCTTC. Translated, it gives CASSQPGGNEQFF.

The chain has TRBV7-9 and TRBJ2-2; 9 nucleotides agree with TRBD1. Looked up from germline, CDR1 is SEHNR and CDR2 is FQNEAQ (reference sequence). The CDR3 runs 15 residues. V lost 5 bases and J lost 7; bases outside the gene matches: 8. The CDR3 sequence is CASSLTGGDYGELFF. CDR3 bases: TGTGCCAGCAGCCTAACAGGGGGCGATTACGGGGAGCTGTTTTTT.

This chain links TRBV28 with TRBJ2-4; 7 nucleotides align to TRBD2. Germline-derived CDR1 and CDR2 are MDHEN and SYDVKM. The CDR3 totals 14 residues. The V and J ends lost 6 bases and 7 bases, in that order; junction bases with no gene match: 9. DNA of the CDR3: TGTGCCAGCAGCCCTGCGCGGGGGTGGAACATTCAGTACTTC. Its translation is CASSPARGWNIQYF.

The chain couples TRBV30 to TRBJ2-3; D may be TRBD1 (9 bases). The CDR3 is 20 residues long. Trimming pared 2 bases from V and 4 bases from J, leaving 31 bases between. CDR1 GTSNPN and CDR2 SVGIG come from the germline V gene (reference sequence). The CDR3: CAWSHTGTGRSGRLSDTQYF. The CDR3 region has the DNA TGTGCCTGGAGTCATACCGGGACAGGGAGAAGCGGGAGACTATCAGATACGCAGTATTTT.

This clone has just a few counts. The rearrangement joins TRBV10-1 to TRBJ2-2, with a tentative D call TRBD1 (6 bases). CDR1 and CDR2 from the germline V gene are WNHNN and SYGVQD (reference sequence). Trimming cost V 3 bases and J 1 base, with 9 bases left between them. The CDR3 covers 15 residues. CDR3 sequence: CASSEIQGNTGELFF. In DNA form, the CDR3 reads TGCGCCAGCAGTGAAATACAGGGGAACACCGGGGAGCTGTTTTTT.

The CDR3 sequence: CATTRLAGGPEQFF. The CDR3 region has the DNA TGTGCCACCACTCGGCTAGCGGGAGGTCCCGAGCAGTTCTTC. The genes are TRBV6-5 and TRBJ2-1; TRBD2 agrees at 11 bases. Germline CDR1 reads MNHEY; CDR2 reads SVGAGI. CDR3 length: 14 residues. V shed 10 bases and J 10 bases; nucleotides not matched to a gene: 12.

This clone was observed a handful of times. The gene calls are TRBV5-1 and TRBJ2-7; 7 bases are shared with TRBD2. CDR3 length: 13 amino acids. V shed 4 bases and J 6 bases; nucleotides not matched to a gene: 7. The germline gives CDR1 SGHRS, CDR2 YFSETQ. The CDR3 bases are TGCGCCAGCAGCATCGGAGGGGAGGGCGAGCAGTACTTC. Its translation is CASSIGGEGEQYF.

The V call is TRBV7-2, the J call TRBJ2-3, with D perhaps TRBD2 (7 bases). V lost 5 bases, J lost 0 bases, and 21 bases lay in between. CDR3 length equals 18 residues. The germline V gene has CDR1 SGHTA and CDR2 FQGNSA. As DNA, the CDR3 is TGTGCCAGCAGCGTGGGGGGGCGGCAATTCAGAAGCACAGATACGCAGTATTTT. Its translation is CASSVGGRQFRSTDTQYF.

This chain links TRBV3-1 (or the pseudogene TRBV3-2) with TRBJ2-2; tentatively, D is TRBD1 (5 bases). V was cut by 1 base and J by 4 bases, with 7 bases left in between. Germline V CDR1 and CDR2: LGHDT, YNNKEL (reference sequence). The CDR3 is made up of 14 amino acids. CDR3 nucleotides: TGTGCCAGCAGCCAAGGACAGTTCACCGGGGAGCTGTTTTTT. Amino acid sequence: CASSQGQFTGELFF.

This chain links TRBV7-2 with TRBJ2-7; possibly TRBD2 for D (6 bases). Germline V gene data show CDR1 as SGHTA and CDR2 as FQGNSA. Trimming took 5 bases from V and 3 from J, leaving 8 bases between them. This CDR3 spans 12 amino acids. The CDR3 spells CASSPGGYEQYF. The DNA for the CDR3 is TGTGCCAGCAGCCCCGGGGGCTACGAGCAGTACTTC.

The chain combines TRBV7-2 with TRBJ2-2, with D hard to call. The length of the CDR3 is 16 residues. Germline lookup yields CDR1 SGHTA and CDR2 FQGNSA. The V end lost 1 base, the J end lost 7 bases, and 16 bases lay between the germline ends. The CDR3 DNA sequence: TGTGCCAGCAGCTTAGTCGGCACAGATCTCAGCGGGGAGCTGTTTTTT. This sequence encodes CASSLVGTDLSGELFF.

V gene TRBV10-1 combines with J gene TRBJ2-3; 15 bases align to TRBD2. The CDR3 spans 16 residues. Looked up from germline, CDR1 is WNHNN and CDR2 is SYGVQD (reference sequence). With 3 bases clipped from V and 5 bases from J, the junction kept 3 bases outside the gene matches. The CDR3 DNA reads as TGCGCCAGCAGTGACCGGGGACTAGCGGGAGGAGATACGCAGTATTTT. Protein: CASSDRGLAGGDTQYF.

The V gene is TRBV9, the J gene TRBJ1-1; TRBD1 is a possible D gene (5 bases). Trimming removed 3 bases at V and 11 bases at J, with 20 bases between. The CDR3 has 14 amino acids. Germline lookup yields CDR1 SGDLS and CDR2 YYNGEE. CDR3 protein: CASSALIGNQGAFF. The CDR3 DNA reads TGTGCCAGCAGCGCGCTTATAGGCAACCAGGGCGCTTTCTTT.

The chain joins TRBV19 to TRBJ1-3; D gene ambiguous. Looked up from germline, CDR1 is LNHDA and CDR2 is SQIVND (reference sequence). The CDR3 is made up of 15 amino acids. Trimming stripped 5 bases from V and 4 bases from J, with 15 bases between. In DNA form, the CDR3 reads TGTGCCAGTAGTCCAACCCGCGGCGGGGGAAACACCATATATTTT. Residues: CASSPTRGGGNTIYF.

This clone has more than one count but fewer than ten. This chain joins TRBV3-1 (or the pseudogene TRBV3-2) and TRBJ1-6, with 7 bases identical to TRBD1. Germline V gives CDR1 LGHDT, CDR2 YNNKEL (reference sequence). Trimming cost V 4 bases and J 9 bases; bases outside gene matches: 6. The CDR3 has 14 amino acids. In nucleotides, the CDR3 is TGTGCCAGCAGCCCCCGGACAGGAAGTTCACCCCTCCACTTT. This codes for CASSPRTGSSPLHF.

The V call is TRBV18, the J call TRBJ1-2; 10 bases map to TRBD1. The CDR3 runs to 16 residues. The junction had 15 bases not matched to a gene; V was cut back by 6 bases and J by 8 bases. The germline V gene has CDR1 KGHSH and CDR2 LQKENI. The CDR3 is CASSPATPGTGEGYTF. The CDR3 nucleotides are TGTGCCAGCTCGCCCGCAACACCCGGGACAGGGGAGGGCTACACCTTC.